This T cell receptor beta chain was found in a study of a mutant IDH1 vaccine in newly diagnosed glioma. The time point was: week 47, end of study. In the vaccine, a single dose held 300 ug of the mutant IDH1 20-mer peptide, along with topical imiquimod. With regard to this clone: What it binds is not known.

V was cut by 4 bases and J by 0 bases, with 10 bases left in between. CDR1 is SNHLY, CDR2 FYNNEI, per germline. This CDR3 spans 14 amino acids. Repertoires were generated with immunoSEQ multiplex PCR, while TCRdb's copy carries only in-frame clones and drops some. The top ten hold 0.77% of the sample, which has about 90,000 clones, 85% to 90% seen once. This clonotype was sampled from a woman aged 45 to 65 with glioma. The starting material was PBMCs, obtained from a glioma patient whose treatment included an IDH1 peptide vaccine. The chain has TRBV2 and TRBJ2-7; TRBD1 might be the D (5 bases). CDR3 protein: CASSGKTVSYEQYF. The DNA of the CDR3 is TGTGCCAGCAGTGGCAAGACAGTCTCCTACGAGCAGTACTTC.